Presented here are 13 T cell receptor beta chains from one specimen sequenced in a study of human T cells and chemical hapten exposure. TCRdb re-called the RACE reads with MiXCR, one entry per CDR3 protein. The sample lists some 91,000 distinct CDR3 sequences, roughly 12% occurring once. Time point given: patch test 1, 2 weeks after DPC sensitization. Treatment: therapeutic diphenylcyclopropenone sensitization with weekly scalp DPC. Here the sequenced sample was whole blood, taken in connection with sensitization to the hapten diphenylcyclopropenone (DPC). These receptors came from a woman aged 40-49 years with alopecia areata. Some clones in this sample may be carry-over from other donors' samples.

This clonotype was recorded many times. The chain carries TRBV20-1 and TRBJ1-2; D is unclear. Trimming removed 6 bases at V and 6 bases at J, with 17 bases between. The CDR3 length is 13 residues. The germline CDR1 and CDR2 sequences are DFQATT and SNEGSKA (reference sequence). The CDR3 nucleotides read TGCAGTGCACATCTGCAACTGTTCGATGGCTACACCTTC. Translating gives CSAHLQLFDGYTF.

The chain is built from TRBV28 and TRBJ2-3; 7 bases are a match to TRBD1. The CDR3 is 15 amino acids. The J segment lost 1 base and the V segment lost 6 bases, leaving 7 bases of the junction unmatched. Germline V CDR1 and CDR2: MDHEN, SYDVKM. The CDR3 region has the DNA TGTGCCAGCAGGGGCGCTGGGACAGGCACAGATACGCAGTATTTT. As protein: CASRGAGTGTDTQYF.

This clonotype came up a few times. V usage is TRBV7-3 and J usage is TRBJ2-3; TRBD2 matches at 7 bases. The CDR3 totals 15 residues. With 5 bases clipped from V and 6 bases from J, the junction kept 11 bases outside the gene matches. Germline V lookup: CDR1 SGHTA, CDR2 FQGTGA. The DNA for the CDR3 is TGTGCCAGCAGCCCCAGCGGGGCCCGCGGTGATACGCAGTATTTT. The encoded protein is CASSPSGARGDTQYF.

A few counts support this clonotype. This chain connects TRBV18 to TRBJ2-3; D is undetermined. The germline CDR1 and CDR2 sequences are KGHSH and LQKENI. Between the trimmed V and J ends, which lost 3 bases and 1 base, there was a span of 14 bases. The CDR3 has 16 residues. CDR3 coding DNA: TGTGCCAGCTCACCTCGCCAGTTCGGTGGCACAGATACGCAGTATTTT. This encodes CASSPRQFGGTDTQYF.

This clonotype appeared many times. The V call is TRBV20-1, the J call TRBJ2-7; D unresolved. Deletions cut 1 base from V and 0 bases from J, with 10 bases between. This CDR3 is 14 amino acids long. In germline, CDR1 is DFQATT, CDR2 SNEGSKA (reference sequence). The CDR3 region has the DNA TGCAGTGCTAGAGGACTCAGGAGCTCCTACGAGCAGTACTTC. Translated: CSARGLRSSYEQYF.

The chain recombines TRBV5-1 with TRBJ2-2, with 11 bases lining up with TRBD2. Trimming removed 2 bases from V and 2 bases from J; junction bases left unmatched: 2. The CDR3 is 16 amino acids. Germline V gene lookup returns CDR1 SGHRS and CDR2 YFSETQ. CDR3 DNA sequence: TGCGCCAGCAGCTTACTAGCGGGAGACAACACCGGGGAGCTGTTTTTT. Encoded protein: CASSLLAGDNTGELFF.

The rearrangement joins TRBV10-3 to TRBJ2-7; D is possibly TRBD1 (5 bases). Trimming shortened V by 9 bases and J by 3 bases, and 15 bases separated the two germline ends. Germline V lookup: CDR1 ENHRY, CDR2 SYGVKD. The CDR3 spans 13 residues. Here the CDR3 reads CAIKQGKSYEQYF. DNA for the CDR3: TGTGCCATAAAGCAGGGAAAAAGCTACGAGCAGTACTTC.

This chain joins TRBV12-3 or TRBV12-4 and TRBJ2-7; 12 bases are shared with TRBD2. The length of the CDR3 is 15 residues. V shed 8 bases and J 3 bases; nucleotides not matched to a gene: 8. The CDR3 DNA follows: TGTGCCAGCCTTTTAAGGGGACTAGCGGGCTACGAGCAGTACTTC. It yields the protein CASLLRGLAGYEQYF.

In this sample, this clonotype turned up many times. The chain recombines TRBV7-2 with TRBJ2-3; D uncertain. The CDR3 has 13 amino acids. Trimming cost V 6 bases and J 0 bases, with 7 bases left between them. CDR1 is SGHTA and CDR2 is FQGNSA in the germline V gene. As DNA, the CDR3 is TGTGCCAGCAGTTTGTCCAGCACAGATACGCAGTATTTT. Translating gives CASSLSSTDTQYF.

This clonotype was counted only a few times. The V call is TRBV7-2, the J call TRBJ2-1; the D is unclear. CDR1 SGHTA and CDR2 FQGNSA come from the germline V gene. Trimming removed 1 base at V and 4 bases at J, with 11 bases between. The CDR3 has 15 amino acids. The chain's CDR3 is CASSLVVSVYNEQFF. CDR3 bases: TGTGCCAGCAGCTTAGTGGTATCAGTTTACAATGAGCAGTTCTTC.

The sample holds a few counts of this clonotype. This chain joins TRBV18 and TRBJ1-1, with D perhaps matching TRBD1 (6 bases). CDR3 length equals 15 residues. Between the trimmed V and J ends, which lost 2 bases and 2 bases, there was a span of 12 bases. Germline values: CDR1 KGHSH, CDR2 LQKENI. As DNA, the CDR3 is TGTGCCAGCTCACCATCGGAGGGGGGAAACACTGAAGCTTTCTTT. This encodes CASSPSEGGNTEAFF.

This clonotype showed up just a few times. The rearrangement links TRBV24-1 to TRBJ2-1, with 9 nucleotides matching TRBD2. V lost 6 bases and J lost 4; bases outside the gene matches: 0. CDR1 is KGHDR, CDR2 SFDVKD, per germline. The CDR3 sequence is 13 residues long. CDR3 loop: CATSTSGYNEQFF. The CDR3 DNA is TGTGCCACCAGTACTAGCGGGTACAATGAGCAGTTCTTC.

This clonotype occurred many times. The chain employs TRBV7-9 and TRBJ2-1, with D hard to call. Trimming removed 2 bases from V and 9 bases from J, with 11 bases in between. The CDR3 length is 13 residues. Germline V gives CDR1 SEHNR, CDR2 FQNEAQ (reference sequence). This CDR3 reads CASSLITAAEQFF. DNA of the CDR3: TGTGCCAGCAGCTTAATCACCGCTGCTGAGCAGTTCTTC. Combining the CDR3 with reference TRBV7-9 and TRBJ2-1 gives the whole variable domain DTGVSQNPRHKITKRGQNVTFRCDPISEHNRLYWYRQTLGQGPEFLTYFQNEAQLEKSRLLSDRFSAERPKGSFSTLEIQRTEQGDSAMYLCASSLITAAEQFFGPGTRLTVL.